The 8 T cell receptor beta chains below were found in one sample sequenced in a study of T cells after yellow fever vaccination. TCRdb re-derived calls from the 5' RACE reads in MiXCR, one entry per CDR3 protein. This table holds hundreds of thousands of distinct CDR3 sequences, just over 20% found once. This specimen consisted of PBMCs, obtained less than 25 days after the first yellow fever vaccination. The receptors originated from a man aged 18 to 35 who received the YFV17D yellow fever vaccine.

This clonotype was detected only a few times. The CDR3 here is CASSFSQEETQYF. CDR3 DNA: TGTGCCAGCAGCTTCTCCCAGGAAGAGACCCAGTACTTC. The gene calls are TRBV11-1 and TRBJ2-5; D is unresolved. CDR1 SGHAT and CDR2 FQDESV come from the germline V gene (reference sequence). This CDR3 contains 13 residues. Trimming shortened V by 3 bases and J by 3 bases, and 8 bases separated the two germline ends.

The chain recombines TRBV6-2 or TRBV6-3 with TRBJ2-5, with 10 bases identical to TRBD2. The germline V gene encodes CDR1 MNHEY and CDR2 SVGEGT. V shed 5 bases and J 2 bases; nucleotides not matched to a gene: 5. The CDR3 has 15 residues. The CDR3: CASSLLAGEQETQYF. The CDR3 nucleotides are TGTGCCAGCAGTCTCCTAGCGGGGGAGCAAGAGACCCAGTACTTC.

This clonotype was counted only a few times. The chain is built from TRBV5-1 and TRBJ1-1, with D unclear. Trimming shortened V by 4 bases and J by 8 bases, and 15 bases separated the two germline ends. Germline V lookup: CDR1 SGHRS, CDR2 YFSETQ. The CDR3 is 13 amino acids. The CDR3 nucleotides read TGCGCCAGCAGCGTCGACAACGGAGCCGAAGCTTTCTTT. This sequence encodes CASSVDNGAEAFF.

The rearrangement uses TRBV20-1 and TRBJ2-1; TRBD1 or TRBD2 may be the D gene (5 bases each). Germline V gene sequence: CDR1 DFQATT, CDR2 SNEGSKA (reference sequence). This CDR3 is built from 13 residues. The CDR3 bases are TGCACCGGATCGGGGCTAGGATACAATGAGCAGTTCTTC. Translated, it gives CTGSGLGYNEQFF.

The chain employs TRBV24-1 and TRBJ1-6; the D gene is possibly TRBD1 (5 bases). The V gene's germline CDR1 is KGHDR and CDR2 SFDVKD. This CDR3 contains 14 residues. Between the trimmed V and J ends, which lost 6 bases and 8 bases, there was a span of 13 bases. CDR3 nucleotides: TGTGCCACCAGTCGGGGCCAAGAAGATTCACCCCTCCACTTT. This gives the protein CATSRGQEDSPLHF.

CDR3: CASSPVAFTDTQYF. The DNA of the CDR3 is TGTGCCAGCAGCCCGGTAGCTTTTACAGATACGCAGTATTTT. The chain couples TRBV5-4 to TRBJ2-3, with D uncertain. Germline V CDR1 and CDR2: SGHNT, YYREEE (reference sequence). The germline V and J ends were trimmed by 4 bases and 3 bases, with 12 bases remaining between them. The CDR3 covers 14 residues.

The chain uses TRBV4-3 and TRBJ2-3; maybe TRBD2 (5 bases). Germline V CDR1 and CDR2: LGHNA, YSLEER. The CDR3 has 16 amino acids. With 0 bases removed from V and 4 bases from J, the gap between germline ends came to 14 bases. CDR3 DNA: TGCGCCAGCAGCCAAGATTGGGAGCCAGACCCAGATACGCAGTATTTT. Translation: CASSQDWEPDPDTQYF.

The sample holds many counts of this clonotype. The chain uses TRBV5-6 and TRBJ2-7, with D unresolved. Germline CDR1 SGHDT, CDR2 YYEEEE. Trimming pared 4 bases from V and 0 bases from J, leaving 17 bases between. The CDR3 runs to 16 residues. The CDR3 nucleotides are TGTGCCAGCAGCCTACAGCTTAGGTTCAGCTCCTACGAGCAGTACTTC. Encoded protein: CASSLQLRFSSYEQYF.